This T cell receptor beta chain emerged from a study of blood T cell repertoires in COVID-19 (dated by TCRdb to the early 2020s). About the investigation overall: Collaborator samples came from the United States, Italy and Spain and covered acute and convalescent phases of COVID-19. Samples were obtained from the ongoing ImmuneRACE study (first 160 participants) and from some 1,200 subjects provided by 6 global collaborators. Where available, HLA class I and class II types were taken from metadata supplied by the sample provider and were not determined by assay-based typing. Sample metadata almost always included a de-identified subject ID, COVID-19 status, age in years and sex. The dataset comprised deeply sampled blood TCRbeta repertoires from subjects exposed to, actively infected with, or recovered from COVID-19. The prospective study material was composed of cDNA or gDNA derived from T cells, B-cell-depleted T cells, or PBMCs. The repertoires were made available in a free public database intended to serve as a resource for research on the immune response to SARS-CoV-2.

Beyond this particular receptor, the publication reports: How much clinical and demographic metadata was included differed by source and by participant, and the metadata was provided uncurated.

As concerns this clone: Its cognate antigen has yet to be identified. No base-level quality is on record; no much larger clone is a single base apart.

The germline ends are 17 bases apart after V is trimmed by 1 base and J by 2 bases. The germline V gene yields SGHTA for CDR1 and FQGNSA for CDR2. CDR3 length: 17 amino acids, cysteine to phenylalanine. Only the CDR3 DNA stays, 51 bases, in frame from base 1. Participants in the prospective study were aged 18 to 89 years, lived in over 20 United States geographic areas, and enrolled through a virtual design. In the prospective study, cohorts were assigned on the basis of participant-reported clinical history obtained from a screening survey and a study questionnaire. Exposed participants had been in contact, within 2 weeks of entering the study, with a person who had a PCR-confirmed or clinician-diagnosed case of COVID-19. In the prospective study, whole blood, serum and a nasopharyngeal or oropharyngeal swab were collected from each participant by mobile phlebotomists. Participants in the prospective study had the option to provide additional blood draws and questionnaires over a 2-month period. Prospective study blood samples were shipped either frozen or at room temperature before DNA extraction.

TCRbeta CDR3 regions were amplified from genomic DNA by means of the immunoSEQ Assay, a bias-controlled multiplex PCR. From the authors' description of their analysis: The number of nucleated cells in each sample was estimated by amplification of reference gene primers within the assay. To quantify the absolute abundance of each unique TCRbeta CDR3 rearrangement, sequence reads were collapsed and filtered. For each sample, productive Simpson clonality was calculated as the square root of Simpson's diversity index across productive rearrangements. TCRdb's version of the immuneACCESS table is confined to in-frame rearrangements and falls short of the full clone set. An unresolved V gene accounts for under half of the shortfall where checked; the remainder is of unknown origin. D and trimming come from the DNA, and the V and J calls and clone size come from that table. The sample includes hundreds of thousands of clones, with about 87% observed a single time. The ten largest clones represent about 0.95% of the sample.

The sequence was obtained from a man aged 50-59 years who had been exposed to COVID-19. Material for sequencing was PBMCs or T cells enriched from blood (not recorded which). The V and J genes are TRBV7-2 and TRBJ1-2; D gene: possibly TRBD1, on 5 matching bases. The nucleotide sequence reads as follows: TGTGCCAGCAGCTTAGTTGGGGGGAGTGGGGCAAACTATGGCTACACCTTC. This is translated as CASSLVGGSGANYGYTF.